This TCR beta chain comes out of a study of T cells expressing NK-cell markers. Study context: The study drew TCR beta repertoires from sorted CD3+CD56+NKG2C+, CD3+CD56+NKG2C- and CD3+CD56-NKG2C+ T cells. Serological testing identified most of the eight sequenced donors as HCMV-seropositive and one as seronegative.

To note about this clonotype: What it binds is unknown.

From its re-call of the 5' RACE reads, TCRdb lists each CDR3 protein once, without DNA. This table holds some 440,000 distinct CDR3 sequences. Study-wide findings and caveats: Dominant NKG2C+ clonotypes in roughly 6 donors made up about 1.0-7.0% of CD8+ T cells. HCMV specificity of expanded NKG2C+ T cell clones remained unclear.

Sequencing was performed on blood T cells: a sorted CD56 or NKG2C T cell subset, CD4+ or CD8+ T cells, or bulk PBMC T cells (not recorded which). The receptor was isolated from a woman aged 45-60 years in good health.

CDR3: CASSLEVGQAHGYTF. The genes are TRBV5-1 and TRBJ1-2; TCRdb's D call, TRBD1, is unchecked because there is no DNA. Germline V CDR1 and CDR2: SGHRS, YFSETQ. The CDR3 contains 15 residues. The entire variable domain, with the rest obtained from reference TRBV5-1 and TRBJ1-2, is as follows: KAGVTQTPRYLIKTRGQQVTLSCSPISGHRSVSWYQQTPGQGLQFLFEYFSETQRNKGNFPGRFSGRQFSNSRSEMNVSTLELGDSALYLCASSLEVGQAHGYTFGSGTRLTVV.